The T cell receptor beta chain described here comes from a study of regulatory T cells in long-lasting Graves disease. iRepertoire HTBI primers and Arm-PCR of CDR3 regions built TCR beta libraries. MiXCR was run by TCRdb on the multiplex PCR reads, yielding one entry per CDR3 protein. The repertoire has 400,000 to 500,000 distinct CDR3 sequences, about 15% of them found once; the top ten carry over 7%. Whole-study results and caveats: Newly diagnosed disease favored TRBV20-1 and TRBJ2-1 over persistent disease.

Worth noting for this clonotype: Its antigen remains unknown.

V shed 1 base, J shed 7 bases, and the junction held 7 bases outside the gene matches. Per germline, CDR1 LNHNV and CDR2 YYDKDF (reference sequence). The CDR3 totals 16 residues. Noted time point: newly diagnosed GD, antithyroid drugs for less than 3 months. Following extraction of RNA from PBMCs, that RNA was used to make the TCR library. These same data were also listed under a study on T cells in Graves' hyperthyroidism and ophthalmopathy.

The sample consisted of peripheral blood mononuclear cells (PBMCs), taken at new diagnosis, from a patient treated with antithyroid drugs. The rearrangement uses TRBV15 and TRBJ1-4; 9 nucleotides match TRBD1. The TCR comes from a woman aged 40 to 50 with Graves disease. CDR3 protein: CATSRGGTGTGEKLFF. The CDR3 nucleotides read TGTGCCACCAGCAGAGGCGGGACAGGGACCGGTGAAAAACTGTTTTTT. The full variable domain, rest sourced from reference TRBV15 and TRBJ1-4, is DAMVIQNPRYQVTQFGKPVTLSCSQTLNHNVMYWYQQKSSQAPKLLFHYYDKDFNNEADTPDNFQSRRPNTSFCFLDIRSPGLGDTAMYLCATSRGGTGTGEKLFFGSGTQLSVL.